This T cell receptor beta chain was sequenced in a study of control samples from healthy donors and cancer patients (dated by TCRdb to 2018 to 2021). Notes on this clone: The specificity of this receptor is unknown. No base qualities exist here, and no much larger clone lies one base off it.

Receptor libraries were prepared by the immunoSEQ multiplex PCR assay. Here the immuneACCESS table is served through TCRdb, limited to in-frame sequences with V and J called. Missing clones are a known gap in these copies; in checked studies unresolved V genes cover under half, and the rest lacks a known reason. For this sample the table gives about 58,000 clones, of which approximately 89% were detected only once. The top ten clones comprise approximately 12% of the sample. The CDR3 sequence holds 20 residues, the cysteine and phenylalanine included. Left in the record is the CDR3 DNA by itself, 60 bases read in frame from the first base. From a lookup of the germline V gene (reference sequence), CDR1 and CDR2 are SGHKS and YYEKEE. Trimming accounts for 0 bases at V and 3 bases at J, while the number of junction bases matched to no gene is 15.

The rearranged segments are TRBV5-5 and TRBJ2-1; the central 10 bases match TRBD2. The receptor's source is an older woman with lung cancer. The sequenced sample consisted of PBMCs. The CDR3 is CASSLGLAGERWSGYNEQFF. The bases are TGTGCCAGCAGCTTGGGCCTAGCGGGAGAACGATGGAGCGGCTACAATGAGCAGTTCTTC.